This T cell receptor beta chain came from a study of blood T cell repertoires in COVID-19. The V gene lost 5 bases and the J gene lost 2 bases, with 5 bases spanning the gap. This CDR3 contains 12 residues. Germline CDR1 KGHDR, CDR2 SFDVKD. In the study's own analysis: Estimation of nucleated cell counts was performed using reference gene primer amplification. Here immunoSEQ multiplex PCR was the method, and the copy in TCRdb shows in-frame clones only, minus some. V and J calls and clone size come straight from that table; D and trimming were deduced from the DNA. There are around 150,000 clones in the sample; around 90% occur only once, and roughly 2% lies in the top ten.

Sequences were obtained from peripheral blood. The clonotype was recovered from a man aged 18 to 29 with acute or convalescent COVID-19. The J gene is TRBJ1-2, the V gene TRBV24-1; D gene uncertain. The chain's CDR3 is CATSAGNYGYTF. CDR3 bases: TGTGCCACCAGTGCGGGAAACTATGGCTACACCTTC.